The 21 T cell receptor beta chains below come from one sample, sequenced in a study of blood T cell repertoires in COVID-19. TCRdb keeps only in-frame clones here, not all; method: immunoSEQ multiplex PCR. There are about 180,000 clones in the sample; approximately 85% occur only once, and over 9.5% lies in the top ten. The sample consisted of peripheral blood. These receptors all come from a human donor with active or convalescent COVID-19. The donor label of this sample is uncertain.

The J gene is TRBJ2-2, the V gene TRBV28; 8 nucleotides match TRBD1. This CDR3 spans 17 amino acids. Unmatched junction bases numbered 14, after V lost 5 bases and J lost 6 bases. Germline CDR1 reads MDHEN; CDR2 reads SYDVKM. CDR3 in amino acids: CASSPHWTGKGSGELFF. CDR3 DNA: TGTGCCAGCAGTCCCCACTGGACAGGGAAGGGGTCCGGGGAGCTGTTTTTT.

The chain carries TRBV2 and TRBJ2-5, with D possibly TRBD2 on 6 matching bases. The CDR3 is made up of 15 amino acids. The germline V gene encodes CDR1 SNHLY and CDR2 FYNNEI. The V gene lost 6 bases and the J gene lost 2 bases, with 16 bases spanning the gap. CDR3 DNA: TGTGCCAGCAGCGAGGGGTTTGGAGGGCAAGAGACCCAGTACTTC. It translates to CASSEGFGGQETQYF.

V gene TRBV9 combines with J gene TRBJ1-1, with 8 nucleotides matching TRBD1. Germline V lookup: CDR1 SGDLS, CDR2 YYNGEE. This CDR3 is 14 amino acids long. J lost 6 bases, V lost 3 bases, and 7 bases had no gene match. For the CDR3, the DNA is TGTGCCAGCAGCGATCGGACAGGGAGGGCTGAAGCTTTCTTT. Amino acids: CASSDRTGRAEAFF.

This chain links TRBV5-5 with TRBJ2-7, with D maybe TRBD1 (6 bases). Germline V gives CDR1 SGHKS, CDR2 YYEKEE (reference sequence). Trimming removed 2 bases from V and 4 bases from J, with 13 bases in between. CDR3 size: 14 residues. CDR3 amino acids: CASSFTGNWYEQYF. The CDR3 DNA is TGTGCCAGCAGCTTTACAGGGAATTGGTACGAGCAGTACTTC.

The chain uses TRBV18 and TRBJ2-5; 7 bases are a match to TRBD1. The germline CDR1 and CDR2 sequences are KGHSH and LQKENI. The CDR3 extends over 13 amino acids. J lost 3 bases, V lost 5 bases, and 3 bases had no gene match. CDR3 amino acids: CASSGTAKETQYF. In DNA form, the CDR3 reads TGTGCCAGCTCAGGGACAGCAAAAGAGACCCAGTACTTC.

The CDR3 coding sequence is TGTGCCAGCAGTTTTTTTAGCGGACGCACAGATACGCAGTATTTT. Its protein product is CASSFFSGRTDTQYF. The chain carries TRBV27 and TRBJ2-3; TRBD2 is a possible D gene (6 bases). Trimming removed 3 bases at V and 1 base at J, with 11 bases between. This CDR3 comprises 15 residues. Per germline, CDR1 MNHEY and CDR2 SMNVEV (reference sequence).

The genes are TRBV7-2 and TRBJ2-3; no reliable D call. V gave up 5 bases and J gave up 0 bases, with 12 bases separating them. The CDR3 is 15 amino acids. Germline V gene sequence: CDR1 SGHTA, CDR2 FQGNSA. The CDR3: CASSPWRSSTDTQYF. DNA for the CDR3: TGTGCCAGCAGCCCATGGCGGTCTAGCACAGATACGCAGTATTTT.

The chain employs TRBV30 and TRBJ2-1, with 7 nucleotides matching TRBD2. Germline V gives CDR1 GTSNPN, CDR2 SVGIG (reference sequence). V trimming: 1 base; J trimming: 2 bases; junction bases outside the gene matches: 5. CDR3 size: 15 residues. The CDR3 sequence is CAWSGPAGAYNEQFF. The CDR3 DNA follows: TGTGCCTGGAGTGGCCCGGCGGGGGCCTACAATGAGCAGTTCTTC. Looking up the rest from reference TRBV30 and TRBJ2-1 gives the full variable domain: SQTIHQWPATLVQPVGSPLSLECTVEGTSNPNLYWYRQAAGRGLQLLFYSVGIGQISSEVPQNLSASRPQDRQFILSSKKLLLSDSGFYLCAWSGPAGAYNEQFFGPGTRLTVL.

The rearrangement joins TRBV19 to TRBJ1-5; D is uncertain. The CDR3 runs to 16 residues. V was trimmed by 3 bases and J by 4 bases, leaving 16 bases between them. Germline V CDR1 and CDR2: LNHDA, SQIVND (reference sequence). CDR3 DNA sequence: TGTGCCAGTAGTATTCCCCCCGCAGTCGGGAATCAGCCCCAGCATTTT. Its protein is CASSIPPAVGNQPQHF.

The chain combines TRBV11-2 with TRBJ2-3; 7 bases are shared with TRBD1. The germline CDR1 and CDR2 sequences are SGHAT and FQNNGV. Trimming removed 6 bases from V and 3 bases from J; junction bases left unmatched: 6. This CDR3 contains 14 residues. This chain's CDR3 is CASRPAGGTDTQYF. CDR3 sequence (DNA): TGTGCCAGCAGGCCGGCAGGGGGAACAGATACGCAGTATTTT.

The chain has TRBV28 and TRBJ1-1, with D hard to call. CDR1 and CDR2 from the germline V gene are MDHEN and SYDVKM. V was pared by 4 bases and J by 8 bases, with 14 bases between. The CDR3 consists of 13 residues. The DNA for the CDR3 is TGTGCCAGCAGTTCCCAGAGGGTGTCAGAAGCTTTCTTT. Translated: CASSSQRVSEAFF. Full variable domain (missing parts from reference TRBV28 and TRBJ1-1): DVKVTQSSRYLVKRTGEKVFLECVQDMDHENMFWYRQDPGLGLRLIYFSYDVKMKEKGDIPEGYSVSREKKERFSLILESASTNQTSMYLCASSSQRVSEAFFGQGTRLTVV.

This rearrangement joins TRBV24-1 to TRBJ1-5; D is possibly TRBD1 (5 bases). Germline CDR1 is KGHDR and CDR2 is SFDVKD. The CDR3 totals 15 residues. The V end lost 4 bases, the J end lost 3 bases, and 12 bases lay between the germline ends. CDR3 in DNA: TGTGCCACCAGTGAAGCCGGGACTGACAATCAGCCCCAGCATTTT. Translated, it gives CATSEAGTDNQPQHF.

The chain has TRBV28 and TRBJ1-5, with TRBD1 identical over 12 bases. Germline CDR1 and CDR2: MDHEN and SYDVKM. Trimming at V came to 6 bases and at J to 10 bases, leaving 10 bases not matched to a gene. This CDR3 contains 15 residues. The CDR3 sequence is CASREGQGASKPQHF. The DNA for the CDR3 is TGTGCCAGCAGGGAGGGACAGGGGGCATCAAAACCCCAGCATTTT.

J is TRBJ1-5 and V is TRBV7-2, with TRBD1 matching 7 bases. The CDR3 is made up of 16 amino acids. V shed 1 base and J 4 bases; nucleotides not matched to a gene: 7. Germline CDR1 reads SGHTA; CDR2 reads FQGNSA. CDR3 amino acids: CASSLDGTVSNQPQHF. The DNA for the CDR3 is TGTGCCAGCAGCTTAGATGGGACAGTGTCGAATCAGCCCCAGCATTTT.

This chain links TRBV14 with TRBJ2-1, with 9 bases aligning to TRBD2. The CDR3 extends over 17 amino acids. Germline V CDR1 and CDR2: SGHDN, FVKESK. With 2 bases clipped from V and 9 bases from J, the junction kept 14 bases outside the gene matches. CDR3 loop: CASSQRRAGGRGGEQFF. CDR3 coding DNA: TGTGCCAGCAGCCAAAGAAGAGCGGGAGGCCGGGGGGGTGAGCAGTTCTTC.

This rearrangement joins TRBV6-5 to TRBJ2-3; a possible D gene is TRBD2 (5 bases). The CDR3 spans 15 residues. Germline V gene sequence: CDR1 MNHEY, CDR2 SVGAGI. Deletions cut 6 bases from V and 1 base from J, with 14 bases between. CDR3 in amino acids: CASRSRGSRTDTQYF. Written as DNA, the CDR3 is TGTGCCAGCAGATCTCGGGGATCTCGCACAGATACGCAGTATTTT.

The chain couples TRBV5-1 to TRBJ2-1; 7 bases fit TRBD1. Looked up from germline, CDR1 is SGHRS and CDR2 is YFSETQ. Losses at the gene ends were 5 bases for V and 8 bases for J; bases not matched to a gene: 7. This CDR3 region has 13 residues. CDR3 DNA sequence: TGCGCCAGCAGACCCACAGGGGCCTATGAGCAGTTCTTC. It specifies CASRPTGAYEQFF.

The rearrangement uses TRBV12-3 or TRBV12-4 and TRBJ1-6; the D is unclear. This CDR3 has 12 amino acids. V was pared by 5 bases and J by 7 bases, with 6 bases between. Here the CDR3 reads CASSLGNSPLHF. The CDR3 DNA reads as TGTGCCAGCAGTCTCGGGAATTCACCCCTCCACTTT.

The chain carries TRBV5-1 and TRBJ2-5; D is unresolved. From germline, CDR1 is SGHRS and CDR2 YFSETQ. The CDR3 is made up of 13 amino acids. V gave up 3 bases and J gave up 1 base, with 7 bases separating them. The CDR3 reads CASSYASQETQYF. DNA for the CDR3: TGCGCCAGCAGCTACGCCAGCCAAGAGACCCAGTACTTC.

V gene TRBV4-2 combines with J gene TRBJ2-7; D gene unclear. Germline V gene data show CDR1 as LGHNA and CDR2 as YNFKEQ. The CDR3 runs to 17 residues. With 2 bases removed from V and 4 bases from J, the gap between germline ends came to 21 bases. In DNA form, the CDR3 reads TGTGCCAGCAGCCAATTAGGCGGCGAGAGTTGGTCTTACGAGCAGTACTTC. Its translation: CASSQLGGESWSYEQYF.

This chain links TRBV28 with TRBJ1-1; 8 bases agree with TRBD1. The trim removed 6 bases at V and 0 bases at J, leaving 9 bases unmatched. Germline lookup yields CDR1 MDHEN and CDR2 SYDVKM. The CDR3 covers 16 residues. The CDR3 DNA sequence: TGTGCCAGCAGCTTCCCGGGACAGGATATGAACACTGAAGCTTTCTTT. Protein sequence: CASSFPGQDMNTEAFF.